This T cell receptor (beta chain) was sequenced for a study of blood T cell repertoires in COVID-19. In the study overall: COVID-19 samples from acute and convalescent phases originated in the United States, Italy and Spain. Sample material is recorded as cDNA or gDNA derived from T cells, B-cell-depleted T cells, or PBMCs.

The CDR3 has 13 amino acids. With 5 bases removed from V and 4 bases from J, the gap between germline ends came to 11 bases. Under the authors' procedure: Estimates of nucleated cell counts were drawn from the amplification of reference gene primers. The repertoire was sequenced with immunoSEQ multiplex PCR; TCRdb's copy has only in-frame clones and lacks some. V and J calls and clone size are copied from that table; D and trimming were computed from the DNA. This table has over 200,000 clones, 88% appearing once. The sequenced material came from peripheral blood. V usage is TRBV12-3 or TRBV12-4 and J usage is TRBJ1-1; no definite D call. The TCR sequence derives from a woman between 25 and 40 years old with acute or convalescent COVID-19. In DNA, the CDR3 is TGTGCCAGCAGTCTCTGGGCGGGCACTGAAGCTTTCTTT. It translates to CASSLWAGTEAFF.